These 17 T cell receptor beta chains share one sample of origin, sequenced in a study of OX40 agonist ivuxolimab in advanced cancers. Libraries were prepared through the immunoSEQ multiplex PCR assay. In its TCRdb copy, this immuneACCESS table keeps in-frame sequences only and misses some clones. Where compared with another copy, unresolved V genes explain less than half of these, and the others have no known cause. The sample table holds tens of thousands of clones, of which roughly 88% were seen once. Clones ranked in the top ten supply around a tenth of the sample. The specimen was CD4+ or CD8+ T cells sorted from blood, collected in a trial of the OX40 agonist ivuxolimab. The receptors come from an adult with an advanced solid tumor such as melanoma, head and neck, liver or kidney cancer.

As to this clone: The DNA is omitted, as the CDR3 cannot be located on it reliably, and the CDR3 follows TCRdb's listing. The CDR3 loop reads CASSKGVGRGNTEAFF. The V gene is TRBV21-1, the J gene TRBJ1-1. TRBV21-1 is annotated as a pseudogene. The CDR3 spans 16 residues, counting both ends.

This chain links TRBV27 with TRBJ1-5; D call uncertain. Germline V gene lookup returns CDR1 MNHEY and CDR2 SMNVEV (reference sequence). V was cut by 1 base and J by 4 bases, with 5 bases left in between. This CDR3 has 13 amino acids. The CDR3 protein is CASSLFPNQPQHF. CDR3 in DNA: TGTGCCAGCAGTTTATTTCCAAATCAGCCCCAGCATTTT.

This chain links TRBV4-1 with TRBJ2-7; 9 bases are shared with TRBD1. The CDR3 spans 16 residues. The germline CDR1 and CDR2 sequences are MGHRA and YSYEKL. J lost 2 bases, V lost 3 bases, and 8 bases had no gene match. The CDR3 reads CASSQTHRGPPYEQYF. CDR3 nucleotides: TGCGCCAGCAGCCAGACTCACAGGGGGCCCCCCTACGAGCAGTACTTC.

This clone was seen only once. The rearrangement joins TRBV21-1 to TRBJ2-7; TRBD2 is the table's D call, not checked against the DNA. TRBV21-1 is tagged as a pseudogene. The CDR3 is made up of 15 amino acids. The CDR3 nucleotides read TGTGCCAGCAGCAAGGGGCTAGCGGGAGTAGGCGAGCAGTACTTC. Protein: CASSKGLAGVGEQYF.

This clone was observed a handful of times. The chain links TRBV18 to TRBJ2-7; D perhaps matches TRBD1 (5 bases). Germline V CDR1 and CDR2: KGHSH, LQKENI. This CDR3 comprises 17 residues. V lost 0 bases and J 0 bases, leaving 15 bases between the germline ends. CDR3 amino acids: CASSPPGWRDSSYEQYF. In DNA, the CDR3 is TGTGCCAGCTCACCACCGGGTTGGAGAGACAGCTCCTACGAGCAGTACTTC. The entire variable domain, with the rest obtained from reference TRBV18 and TRBJ2-7, is as follows: NAGVMQNPRHLVRRRGQEARLRCSPMKGHSHVYWYRQLPEEGLKFMVYLQKENIIDESGMPKERFSAEFPKEGPSILRIQQVVRGDSAAYFCASSPPGWRDSSYEQYFGPGTRLTVT.

V usage is TRBV19 and J usage is TRBJ1-4, with TRBD1 identical over 8 bases. Germline CDR1 LNHDA, CDR2 SQIVND (reference sequence). CDR3 length equals 14 residues. The ends lost 6 bases at V and 6 bases at J; junction bases unmatched: 6. This CDR3 is CASRPTGAYEKLFF. The CDR3 DNA sequence: TGTGCCAGTAGACCGACAGGGGCGTATGAAAAACTGTTTTTT.

The rearrangement links TRBV7-9 to TRBJ1-1; no firm D call. Germline lookup yields CDR1 SEHNR and CDR2 FQNEAQ (reference sequence). Between the trimmed V and J ends, which lost 1 base and 4 bases, there was a span of 4 bases. The CDR3 extends over 12 amino acids. The CDR3 loop is CASSLVVTEAFF. The CDR3 DNA sequence: TGTGCCAGCAGCTTAGTTGTCACTGAAGCTTTCTTT.

The chain couples TRBV7-2 to TRBJ2-5; 7 bases align to TRBD1. Per germline, CDR1 SGHTA and CDR2 FQGNSA. Trimming at V came to 0 bases and at J to 4 bases, leaving 8 bases not matched to a gene. There are 16 residues in the CDR3. The CDR3 coding sequence is TGTGCCAGCAGCTTAGCAGGGACAGCTGTTGGAGAGACCCAGTACTTC. Protein sequence: CASSLAGTAVGETQYF.

This chain uses TRBV7-9 with TRBJ2-5; tentative D call: TRBD2 (6 bases). The V end was cut by 4 bases, the J end by 1 base, with 10 bases between. The CDR3 contains 14 residues. Germline lookup yields CDR1 SEHNR and CDR2 FQNEAQ (reference sequence). The CDR3 loop reads CASSYGTVQETQYF. The CDR3 DNA sequence: TGTGCCAGCAGCTACGGGACTGTCCAAGAGACCCAGTACTTC.

This clone was detected once. The CDR3 nucleotides read TGTGCCAGCAGTCAGGGATCCTACGAGCAGTACTTC. Residues: CASSQGSYEQYF. The V call is TRBV11-3, the J call TRBJ2-7; possibly TRBD1 for D (5 bases). CDR3 length equals 12 residues. Between the trimmed V and J ends, which lost 6 bases and 1 base, there was a span of 7 bases. Germline CDR1 and CDR2: SGHNT and YENEEA.

Only one count was recorded for this clone. The chain joins TRBV7-2 to TRBJ2-6; perhaps TRBD1 as D (6 bases). Per the germline V gene, CDR1 is SGHTA and CDR2 is FQGNSA. The CDR3 loop spans 17 amino acids. V lost 1 base to trimming and J lost 0 bases, with 10 bases between them. CDR3: CASSLDRVGSGANVLTF. The CDR3 DNA reads TGTGCCAGCAGCTTAGACAGGGTAGGCTCTGGGGCCAACGTCCTGACTTTC.

The chain links TRBV5-4 to TRBJ2-1; 8 bases are a match to TRBD1. The CDR3 runs 18 residues. Germline-derived CDR1 and CDR2 are SGHNT and YYREEE (reference sequence). After removal of 4 bases from V and 0 bases from J, the junction contained 12 bases not matched to a gene. The CDR3 coding sequence is TGTGCCAGCAGCCCGCAGGGGGCGTTGCGGAGCTCCTACAATGAGCAGTTCTTC. As protein: CASSPQGALRSSYNEQFF.

This sequence joins TRBV30 and TRBJ1-5; the match to TRBD1 covers 8 bases. CDR3 size: 18 residues. Unmatched junction bases numbered 23, after V lost 2 bases and J lost 11 bases. CDR1 and CDR2 from the germline V gene are GTSNPN and SVGIG (reference sequence). The CDR3 sequence: CAWSQINGQGVWQSAQHF. DNA of the CDR3: TGTGCCTGGAGTCAAATAAACGGACAGGGAGTTTGGCAATCAGCCCAGCATTTT.

This clone was found once. V is TRBV5-5 and J is TRBJ2-7; D call uncertain. Trimming cost V 0 bases and J 7 bases, with 14 bases left between them. Per germline, CDR1 SGHKS and CDR2 YYEKEE (reference sequence). This CDR3 is 14 amino acids long. The CDR3 spells CASSLVLYSLEQYF. The CDR3 region has the DNA TGTGCCAGCAGCTTGGTTCTGTACTCTTTGGAGCAGTACTTC.

This rearrangement joins TRBV4-3 to TRBJ1-1; D unresolved. Germline values: CDR1 LGHNA, CDR2 YSLEER. V lost 8 bases and J 1 base, leaving 20 bases between the germline ends. The CDR3 is 16 amino acids. CDR3 protein: CASRQDVERRNTEAFF. The CDR3 DNA reads as TGCGCCAGCCGACAAGATGTTGAGCGGAGGAACACTGAAGCTTTCTTT.

The genes are TRBV5-4 and TRBJ2-7; a weak D match, TRBD2 (6 bases). The CDR3 covers 14 residues. V was cut by 5 bases and J by 1 base, with 13 bases left in between. Germline loops: CDR1 SGHNT, CDR2 YYREEE (reference sequence). CDR3 residues: CASSSGTDSYEQYF. The CDR3 region has the DNA TGTGCCAGCAGTTCCGGGACTGATTCCTACGAGCAGTACTTC.

The gene calls are TRBV18 and TRBJ1-4, with 7 bases aligning to TRBD1. The germline V gene encodes CDR1 KGHSH and CDR2 LQKENI. The CDR3 is 16 amino acids. V shed 0 bases, J shed 8 bases, and the junction held 9 bases outside the gene matches. CDR3 residues: CASSPPYRQGGEKLFF. DNA of the CDR3: TGTGCCAGCTCACCACCTTACAGACAGGGTGGCGAAAAACTGTTTTTT.